This T cell receptor (beta chain) was recovered during a study of blood T cell repertoires in COVID-19 (dated by TCRdb to the early 2020s). With respect to the entire study: The collaborator samples originated in the United States, Italy and Spain and spanned the acute and convalescent phases of COVID-19. A freely available public database, intended as a resource for researchers studying the immune response to SARS-CoV-2, is where the repertoires were released. Where available, HLA class I and class II types were taken from metadata supplied by the sample provider and were not determined by assay-based typing. Samples came from the ongoing ImmuneRACE study (first 160 participants) plus 1,254 subjects from 6 global collaborators. The sample metadata nearly always contained a de-identified subject ID, COVID-19 status, age in years and sex. The dataset comprised deeply sampled blood TCRbeta repertoires from subjects exposed to, actively infected with, or recovered from COVID-19. The material from the prospective study consisted of cDNA or gDNA derived from T cells, B-cell-depleted T cells, or PBMCs. Paper-wide results and their limitations: How much clinical and demographic metadata was included differed by source and by participant, and the metadata was provided uncurated.

TCRbeta CDR3 regions were amplified from genomic DNA by means of the immunoSEQ Assay, a bias-controlled multiplex PCR. The source study handled its data this way. The number of nucleated cells in each sample was estimated by amplification of reference gene primers within the assay. To quantify the absolute abundance of each unique TCRbeta CDR3 rearrangement, sequence reads were collapsed and filtered. For each sample, productive Simpson clonality was calculated by taking the square root of Simpson's diversity index across productive rearrangements. The table was pulled from immuneACCESS by TCRdb, which kept in-frame rearrangements only. Such tables lose some clones; where checked, under half of the loss comes from unresolved V genes, and the rest has no known cause. That table furnishes V, J and clone size, whereas the DNA furnished D and trimming. The sample records under 95,000 clones, around 90% of which are singletons. Roughly 6% of the sample is in the top ten clones.

In the case of this clone: The antigen it binds to is not known. Per-base quality was not reported, and no clone a single base away is much larger than it.

Its CDR3 holds 13 amino acids, cysteine through phenylalanine. Only the CDR3 DNA stays, 39 bases, in frame from base 1. V loses 6 bases at its end and J loses 5 bases; junction bases beyond the gene matches: 0. CDR1 and CDR2 (MNHEY, SVGAGI) derive from the germline V gene. Each collaborating institution followed its own protocols to collect whole blood in K2EDTA tubes. Collaborator samples were shipped for TCRbeta analysis as frozen whole blood, isolated PBMCs, or DNA extracted from either sample type. The chain employs TRBV6-5 and TRBJ1-6, with 8 junctional bases fitting TRBD1. The sample comprised peripheral blood. The TCR was taken from a woman in her 50s with acute or convalescent COVID-19. The CDR3 amino acid sequence is: CASRQGDNSPLHF. The base sequence is TGTGCCAGCAGACAGGGGGATAATTCACCCCTCCACTTT.